This TCR beta chain was recorded in a study of OX40 agonist ivuxolimab in advanced cancers. V was cut by 8 bases and J by 7 bases, with 20 bases left in between. Germline CDR1 and CDR2: MNHEY and SMNVEV (reference sequence). The CDR3 is 14 amino acids. Study-level findings and limits: With doses of 0.1-3.0 mg/kg, partial responders showed among the lowest clonal expansion.

A note on this clone: What it binds is unknown.

TCRdb keeps only in-frame clones here, not all; method: immunoSEQ multiplex PCR. The sample records more than 55,000 clones, 82% being singletons. Baseline, cycle 4 day 1, and cycle 7 day 1 were the blood sampling points. The sequences come from CD4+ or CD8+ T cells sorted from blood, collected in a trial of the OX40 agonist ivuxolimab. V gene TRBV27 combines with J gene TRBJ2-5; D remains ambiguous. This TCR was sampled from an adult with an advanced solid tumor such as melanoma, head and neck, liver or kidney cancer. The CDR3 spells CASRSGPPSATQYF. CDR3 DNA sequence: TGTGCCAGCCGGTCCGGACCCCCGAGCGCGACCCAGTACTTC.